This T cell receptor (beta chain) was obtained from a study of T cell changes during pregnancy in multiple sclerosis. Libraries were prepared by immunoSEQ multiplex PCR; TCRdb keeps only in-frame clonotypes and omits some of them. Seen here are some 40,000 clones, 70% to 90% observed once, and the top ten hold under 0.65%. J was trimmed by 1 base and V by 6 bases; bases with no gene match: 2. The CDR3 loop spans 14 amino acids. Germline V gene lookup returns CDR1 MNHNS and CDR2 SASEGT. The clonotype was recovered from a female donor with multiple sclerosis, enrolled in a pregnancy study. The input for sequencing was CD4+ T cells from peripheral blood mononuclear cells, taken in the first trimester of pregnancy. The V and J genes are TRBV6-1 and TRBJ2-3; TRBD1 matches at 9 bases. The CDR3: CASSRDRGTDTQYF. As DNA, the CDR3 is TGTGCCAGCAGCCGGGACAGGGGCACAGATACGCAGTATTTT.